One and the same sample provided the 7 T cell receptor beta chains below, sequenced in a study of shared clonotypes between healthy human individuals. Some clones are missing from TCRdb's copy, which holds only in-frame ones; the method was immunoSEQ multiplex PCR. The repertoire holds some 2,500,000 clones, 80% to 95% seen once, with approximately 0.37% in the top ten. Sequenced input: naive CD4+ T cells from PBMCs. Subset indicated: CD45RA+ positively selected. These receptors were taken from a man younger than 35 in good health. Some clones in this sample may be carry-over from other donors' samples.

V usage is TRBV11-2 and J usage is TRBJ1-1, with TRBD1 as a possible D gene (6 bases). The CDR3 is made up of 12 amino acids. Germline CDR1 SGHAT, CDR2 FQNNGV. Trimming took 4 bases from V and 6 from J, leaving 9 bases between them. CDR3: CASSWTESEAFF. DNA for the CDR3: TGTGCCAGCAGCTGGACAGAGTCTGAAGCTTTCTTT.

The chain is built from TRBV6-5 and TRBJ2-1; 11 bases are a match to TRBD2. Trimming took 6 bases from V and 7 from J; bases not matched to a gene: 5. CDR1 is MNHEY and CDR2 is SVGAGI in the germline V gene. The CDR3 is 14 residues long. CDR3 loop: CASRELAGENEQFF. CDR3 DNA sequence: TGTGCCAGCAGGGAACTAGCGGGAGAGAATGAGCAGTTCTTC.

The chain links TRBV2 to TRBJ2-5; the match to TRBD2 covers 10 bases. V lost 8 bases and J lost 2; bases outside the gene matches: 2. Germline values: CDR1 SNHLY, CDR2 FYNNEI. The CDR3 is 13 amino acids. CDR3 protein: CASGLAEQETQYF. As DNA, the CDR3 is TGTGCCAGCGGACTAGCGGAACAAGAGACCCAGTACTTC.

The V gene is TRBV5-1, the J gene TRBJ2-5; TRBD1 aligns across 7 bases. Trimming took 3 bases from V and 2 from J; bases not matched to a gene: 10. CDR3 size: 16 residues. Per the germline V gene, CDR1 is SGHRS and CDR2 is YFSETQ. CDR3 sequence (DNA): TGCGCCAGCAGCTCGGTCCCCGGGACAGCACAAGAGACCCAGTACTTC. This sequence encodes CASSSVPGTAQETQYF.

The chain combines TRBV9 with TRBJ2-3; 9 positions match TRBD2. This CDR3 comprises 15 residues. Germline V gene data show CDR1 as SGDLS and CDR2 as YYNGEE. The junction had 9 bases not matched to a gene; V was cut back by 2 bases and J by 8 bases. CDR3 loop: CASSVEGLALSTQYF. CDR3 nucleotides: TGTGCCAGCAGCGTCGAGGGACTAGCTTTGAGTACGCAGTATTTT.

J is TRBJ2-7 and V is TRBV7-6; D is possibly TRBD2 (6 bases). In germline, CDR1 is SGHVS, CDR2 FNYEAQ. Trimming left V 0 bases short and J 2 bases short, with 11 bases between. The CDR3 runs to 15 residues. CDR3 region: CASSLAPLAAYEQYF. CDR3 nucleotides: TGTGCCAGCAGCTTAGCGCCACTAGCAGCCTACGAGCAGTACTTC.

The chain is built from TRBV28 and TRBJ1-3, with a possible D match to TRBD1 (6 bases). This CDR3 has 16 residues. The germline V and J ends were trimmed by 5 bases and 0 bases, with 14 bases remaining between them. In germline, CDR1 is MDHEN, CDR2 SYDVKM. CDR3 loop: CASSAYRVSSGNTIYF. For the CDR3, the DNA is TGTGCCAGCAGTGCCTACAGGGTCTCCTCTGGAAACACCATATATTTT.